This T cell receptor (beta chain) was captured in a study of somatic mutations in cytotoxic T cells in rheumatoid arthritis. Study-level points and caveats: Adjustment for multiple comparisons was not applied to the slight TRBV07 underrepresentation observed in rheumatoid arthritis patients. There were about an eighth of the roughly 60 patients in whom the largest CD8+ clone exceeded 20% of CD8+ cells.

CDR3 length equals 13 residues. Germline loops: CDR1 SNHLY, CDR2 FYNNEI. V gave up 1 base and J gave up 6 bases, with 7 bases separating them. On this clone itself: The target antigen is unknown.

Original data processing: Published virus-specific TCRB sequences were rarely matched by patient CD8+ clones larger than 1%. Method: immunoSEQ multiplex PCR; TCRdb's copy keeps in-frame clones and lacks some. That table furnishes V, J and clone size, whereas the DNA furnished D and trimming. The sample holds about 18,000 clones, around four fifths seen once. The CD4+ and CD8+ fractions came from positive magnetic bead selection and were purity-checked by flow cytometry. The specimen was CD8+ T cells sorted from blood. The source of this sequence is an adult with rheumatoid arthritis. This chain uses TRBV2 with TRBJ2-1, with no clear D. The CDR3 nucleotides are TGTGCCAGCAGTGAAGATTTGCTCAATGAGCAGTTCTTC. This gives the protein CASSEDLLNEQFF.